One T cell receptor beta chain is described in this entry. These data belong to a study of control samples from healthy donors and cancer patients. Assay: immunoSEQ multiplex PCR; the TCRdb copy retains only in-frame clones and omits some. There are 30,000 to 35,000 clones in the sample; approximately 90% occur only once, and 1.6% lies in the top ten. This sequence originates from a woman aged 40 to 50 with lung cancer. The specimen was PBMCs.

CDR3 DNA: TGTGCCAGCAGCGTAGAAGGGCTCTATGGCTACACCTTC. Its translation: CASSVEGLYGYTF. The V and J genes are TRBV9 and TRBJ1-2; no clear D gene. Germline CDR1 and CDR2: SGDLS and YYNGEE. The CDR3 loop spans 13 amino acids. The V end lost 0 bases, the J end lost 4 bases, and 7 bases lay between the germline ends.